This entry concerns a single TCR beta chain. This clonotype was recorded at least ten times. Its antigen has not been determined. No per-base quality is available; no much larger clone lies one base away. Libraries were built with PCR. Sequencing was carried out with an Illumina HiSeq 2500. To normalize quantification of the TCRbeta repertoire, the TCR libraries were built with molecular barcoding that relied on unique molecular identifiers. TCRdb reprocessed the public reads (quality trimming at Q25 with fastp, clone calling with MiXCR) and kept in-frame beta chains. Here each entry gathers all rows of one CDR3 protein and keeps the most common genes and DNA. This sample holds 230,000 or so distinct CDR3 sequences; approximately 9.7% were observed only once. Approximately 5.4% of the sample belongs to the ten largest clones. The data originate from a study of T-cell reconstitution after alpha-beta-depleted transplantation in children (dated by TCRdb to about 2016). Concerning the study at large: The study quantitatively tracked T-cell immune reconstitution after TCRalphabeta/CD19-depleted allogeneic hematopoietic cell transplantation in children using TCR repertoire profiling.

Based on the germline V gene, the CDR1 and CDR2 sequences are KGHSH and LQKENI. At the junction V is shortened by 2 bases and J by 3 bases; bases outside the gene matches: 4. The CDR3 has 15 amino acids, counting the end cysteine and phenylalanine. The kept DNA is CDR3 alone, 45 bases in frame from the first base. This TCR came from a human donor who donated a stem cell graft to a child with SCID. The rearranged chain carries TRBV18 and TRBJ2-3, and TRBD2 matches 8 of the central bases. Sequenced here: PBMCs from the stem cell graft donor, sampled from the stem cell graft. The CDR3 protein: CASSPKAGATDTQYF. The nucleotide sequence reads TGTGCCAGCTCACCAAAAGCGGGGGCAACAGATACGCAGTATTTT.